This T cell receptor (beta chain) was found in a study of shared clonotypes between healthy human individuals. An assay was performed, and its level was deep. When replicate PCRs were run on sorted subsets, they used about 220 ng DNA, about 30,000 T cell genomes. Clones were sequenced by immunoSEQ multiplex PCR, and TCRdb holds only the in-frame ones, with some missing. Of about 600,000 clones detected, roughly 96% appear once; the ten largest clones hold about 0.11%. Naive CD8 cells lacked CD45RO and underwent positive selection for CCR7, leaving out terminally differentiated effector memory CD45RA+ cells. The CDR3 extends over 14 amino acids. Trimming left V 6 bases short and J 8 bases short, with 17 bases between. CDR1 and CDR2 (germline): ENHRY, SYGVKD.

The sequencing sample was made of naive CD8+ T cells sorted from blood. This receptor was identified in a woman in her 30s in good health. The J gene is TRBJ2-1, the V gene TRBV10-3; D unclear. The CDR3 nucleotides read TGTGCCATCAGAGCCAGGTCAGAGGTCTATGAGCAGTTCTTC. Translation: CAIRARSEVYEQFF.